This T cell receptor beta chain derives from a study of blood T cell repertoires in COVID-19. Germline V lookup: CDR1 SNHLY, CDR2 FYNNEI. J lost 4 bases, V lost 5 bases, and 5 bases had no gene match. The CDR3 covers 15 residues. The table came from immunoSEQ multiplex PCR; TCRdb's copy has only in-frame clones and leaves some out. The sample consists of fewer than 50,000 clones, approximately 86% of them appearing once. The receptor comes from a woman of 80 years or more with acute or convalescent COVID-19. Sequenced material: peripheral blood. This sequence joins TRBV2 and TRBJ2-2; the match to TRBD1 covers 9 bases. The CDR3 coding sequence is TGTGCCAGCAGTAGGACAGGGGTCGGCACCGGGGAGCTGTTTTTT. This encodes CASSRTGVGTGELFF.